The 5 T cell receptor beta chains below were found in one sample sequenced in a study of cytomegalovirus exposure and HLA in healthy donors. Primers for the PCR totalled 60 Vbeta and 13 Jbeta. Sequenced by immunoSEQ multiplex PCR; TCRdb stores in-frame clones only, minus some. The sample lists roughly 99,000 clones, 77% occurring once. Sequenced: PBMCs. The receptors originated from a male donor in good health and CMV-seronegative.

The chain uses TRBV4-2 and TRBJ2-3; 8 positions agree with TRBD1. Germline V gene sequence: CDR1 LGHNA, CDR2 YNFKEQ. The ends lost 4 bases at V and 4 bases at J; junction bases unmatched: 13. The CDR3 sequence is 17 residues long. CDR3: CASSPSLGQGKPDTQYF. CDR3 nucleotides: TGTGCCAGCAGCCCCTCACTTGGACAGGGAAAGCCAGATACGCAGTATTTT.

This chain joins TRBV27 and TRBJ2-7, with 7 bases identical to TRBD1. Germline assignment: CDR1 MNHEY and CDR2 SMNVEV (reference sequence). J gave up 5 bases and V 2 bases, and 6 bases lay outside the gene matches. There are 14 residues in the CDR3. The CDR3 loop is CASSLDPGTDEQYF. The CDR3 coding sequence is TGTGCCAGCAGTTTAGACCCTGGGACAGACGAGCAGTACTTC.

This chain uses TRBV5-1 with TRBJ2-1; 7 nucleotides agree with TRBD2. Losses at the gene ends were 4 bases for V and 8 bases for J; bases not matched to a gene: 3. The CDR3 length is 12 residues. CDR1 is SGHRS, CDR2 YFSETQ, per germline. CDR3 sequence reads: CASSRLADEQFF. The CDR3 coding sequence is TGCGCCAGCAGCAGACTAGCTGATGAGCAGTTCTTC. The full variable domain, in which reference TRBV5-1 and TRBJ2-1 provide the parts outside the CDR3, is KAGVTQTPRYLIKTRGQQVTLSCSPISGHRSVSWYQQTPGQGLQFLFEYFSETQRNKGNFPGRFSGRQFSNSRSEMNVSTLELGDSALYLCASSRLADEQFFGPGTRLTVL.

This chain links TRBV7-2 with TRBJ2-3; 10 bases are a match to TRBD2. There are 15 residues in the CDR3. Germline CDR1 and CDR2: SGHTA and FQGNSA. Trimming removed 6 bases from V and 4 bases from J; junction bases left unmatched: 7. The CDR3 reads CASRATSGISDTQYF. DNA for the CDR3: TGTGCCAGCAGAGCCACTAGCGGGATTTCAGATACGCAGTATTTT.

The chain is built from TRBV19 and TRBJ2-2; TRBD1 might be the D (6 bases). The V end lost 1 base, the J end lost 7 bases, and 13 bases lay between the germline ends. Germline V gives CDR1 LNHDA, CDR2 SQIVND (reference sequence). This CDR3 region has 15 residues. Here the CDR3 DNA reads TGTGCCAGTAGTATAGGTGGGGGCGCGGTCGGGGAGCTGTTTTTT. Its protein is CASSIGGGAVGELFF.